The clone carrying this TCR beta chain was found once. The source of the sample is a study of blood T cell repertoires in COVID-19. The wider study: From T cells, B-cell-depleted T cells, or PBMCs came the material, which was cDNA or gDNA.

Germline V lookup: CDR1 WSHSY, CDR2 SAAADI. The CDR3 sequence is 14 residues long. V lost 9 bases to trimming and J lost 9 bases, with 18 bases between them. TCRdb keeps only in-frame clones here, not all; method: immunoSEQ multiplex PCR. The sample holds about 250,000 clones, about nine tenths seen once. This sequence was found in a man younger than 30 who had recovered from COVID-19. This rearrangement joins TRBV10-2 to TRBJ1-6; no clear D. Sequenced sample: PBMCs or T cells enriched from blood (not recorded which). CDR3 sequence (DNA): TGCGCCAGTTCACCGGGGAGCGGTGGTTCACCCCTCCACTTT. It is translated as CASSPGSGGSPLHF.